The 26 T cell receptor beta chains below were found in one sample sequenced in a study of blood T cells in healthy people across ages. Using a J-beta primer mix together with a sample-barcoded 5' primer, a second PCR was run for about 6 to 11 cycles. TCRdb re-called the 5' RACE reads through MiXCR, storing one row per CDR3 protein. The repertoire holds 540,000 or so distinct CDR3 sequences, with about 24% as singletons. The same sample was also used in a study of T cells of mothers and their children.

What was sequenced was blood. All receptors come from a boy aged 5-17 years in good health.

CDR3 protein: CSARPGSSYEQYF. CDR3 nucleotides: TGCAGTGCTAGGCCCGGGAGCTCCTACGAGCAGTACTTC. The J gene is TRBJ2-7, the V gene TRBV20-1; tentatively, D is TRBD2 (6 bases). Germline CDR1 reads DFQATT; CDR2 reads SNEGSKA (reference sequence). CDR3 length equals 13 residues. The V gene lost 3 bases and the J gene lost 0 bases, with 9 bases spanning the gap.

DNA for the CDR3: TGTGCCAGCAGCTTAGTTGGAGGGAGCGGCGAGACCCAGTACTTC. Its translation: CASSLVGGSGETQYF. The rearrangement uses TRBV7-2 and TRBJ2-5; D possibly corresponds to TRBD2 (6 bases). Trimming removed 1 base at V and 5 bases at J, with 14 bases between. This CDR3 spans 15 amino acids. Per germline, CDR1 SGHTA and CDR2 FQGNSA.

This clonotype has ten or more counts. One end of the junction does not line up with germline, which may come from a read error. V gene TRBV29-1 combines with J gene TRBJ2-1; 9 bases align to TRBD2. CDR3 size: 15 residues. In germline, CDR1 is SQVTM, CDR2 ANQGSEA. The CDR3 loop is CSVPRFEASGNGQFF. The CDR3 nucleotides read TGCAGCGTTCCCCGTTTTGAGGCTAGCGGGAATGGGCAGTTCTTC.

J is TRBJ2-7 and V is TRBV7-9; a possible D gene is TRBD1 (6 bases). The CDR3 is made up of 14 amino acids. Germline assignment: CDR1 SEHNR and CDR2 FQNEAQ (reference sequence). V was pared by 4 bases and J by 3 bases, with 13 bases between. CDR3 amino acids: CASSSPGVSYEQYF. CDR3 nucleotides: TGTGCCAGCAGCTCCCCAGGGGTCAGCTACGAGCAGTACTTC. The full variable domain, with the rest looked up from reference TRBV7-9 and TRBJ2-7, is DTGVSQNPRHKITKRGQNVTFRCDPISEHNRLYWYRQTLGQGPEFLTYFQNEAQLEKSRLLSDRFSAERPKGSFSTLEIQRTEQGDSAMYLCASSSPGVSYEQYFGPGTRLTVT.

Turning to this clonotype: An end of the junction differs from the germline gene, which may be a read error. V usage is TRBV14 and J usage is TRBJ2-1; tentatively, D is TRBD2 (6 bases). The CDR3 is 17 amino acids. Per the germline V gene, CDR1 is SGHDN and CDR2 is FVKESK. The CDR3 here is CASSYHLGGSIPNKQFF. In DNA, the CDR3 is TGTGCCAGCAGCTACCACCTCGGGGGTAGCATCCCCAATAAGCAGTTCTTC.

This clonotype has at least ten counts. The chain combines TRBV4-3 with TRBJ2-5; D is unclear. The CDR3 length is 10 residues. Germline V gene sequence: CDR1 LGHNA, CDR2 YSLEER. V was clipped by 9 bases and J by 5 bases, with 7 bases between them. The CDR3 here is CARIKETQYF. In nucleotides, the CDR3 is TGCGCCAGAATTAAGGAGACCCAGTACTTC.

Details on this clonotype: One junction end does not reproduce the germline sequence, and a read error may be involved. V and J are TRBV7-9 and TRBJ2-7; a possible D gene is TRBD1 (6 bases). Germline V gene lookup returns CDR1 SEHNR and CDR2 FQNEAQ (reference sequence). The CDR3 is made up of 13 amino acids. CDR3: CATETEDSYEQDF. CDR3 coding DNA: TGTGCCACCGAGACGGAGGACAGCTACGAGCAGGACTTC.

The gene calls are TRBV28 and TRBJ1-1; D is unresolved. The length of the CDR3 is 14 residues. CDR1 MDHEN and CDR2 SYDVKM come from the germline V gene. V dropped 0 bases and J dropped 6 bases, with 11 bases sitting between them. In nucleotides, the CDR3 is TGTGCCAGCAGTTTATGGCCCCCCCCAGCTGAAGCTTTCTTT. Its protein is CASSLWPPPAEAFF.

As to this clonotype: This may be a read error, as it is one base from a much larger clone. The CDR3 sequence: CASSLRTGGGHPQHF. CDR3 bases: TGTGCCAGCAGTTTGCGGACAGGGGGAGGTCACCCCCAGCATTTT. The gene calls are TRBV28 and TRBJ1-5; 10 bases agree with TRBD1. The germline V gene encodes CDR1 MDHEN and CDR2 SYDVKM. V trimming: 3 bases; J trimming: 10 bases; junction bases outside the gene matches: 9. The CDR3 runs to 15 residues.

The chain uses TRBV6-5 and TRBJ1-4; tentative D call: TRBD1 (6 bases). The CDR3 consists of 13 residues. With 6 bases removed from V and 7 bases from J, the gap between germline ends came to 12 bases. CDR1 is MNHEY, CDR2 SVGAGI, per germline. CDR3 sequence (DNA): TGTGCCAGCAGCAGGGGCGGCGGTGAAAAACTGTTTTTT. Protein product: CASSRGGGEKLFF.

This clonotype was seen a handful of times. This chain uses TRBV20-1 with TRBJ2-5; D gene unclear. The tail of the sequence fits TRBJ2-1 better, so the J call may be wrong. Germline V gene lookup returns CDR1 DFQATT and CDR2 SNEGSKA (reference sequence). This CDR3 region has 13 residues. The CDR3 DNA reads TGCAGTGCTACCACCGGCATTACCAATGAGCAGTTCTTC. Protein product: CSATTGITNEQFF.

This clonotype has only a few counts. V and J are TRBV5-6 and TRBJ2-5; D possibly matches TRBD1 or TRBD2 (5 bases each). Germline CDR1 is SGHDT and CDR2 is YYEEEE. V was shortened by 4 bases and J by 2 bases, with 12 bases between the two germline ends. The CDR3 is 14 amino acids. For the CDR3, the DNA is TGTGCCAGCAGCCGGGGCGTGGGACAAGAGACCCAGTACTTC. Translation: CASSRGVGQETQYF.

This clonotype was seen more than once but under ten times. This rearrangement joins TRBV18 to TRBJ2-7, with D maybe TRBD2 (5 bases). This CDR3 has 15 residues. The V gene lost 3 bases and the J gene lost 0 bases, with 12 bases spanning the gap. Per the germline V gene, CDR1 is KGHSH and CDR2 is LQKENI. CDR3 residues: CASSPDSPYSYEQYF. CDR3 DNA: TGTGCCAGCTCACCGGACTCTCCGTACTCCTACGAGCAGTACTTC. Together with reference TRBV18 and TRBJ2-7, the CDR3 gives the full variable domain: NAGVMQNPRHLVRRRGQEARLRCSPMKGHSHVYWYRQLPEEGLKFMVYLQKENIIDESGMPKERFSAEFPKEGPSILRIQQVVRGDSAAYFCASSPDSPYSYEQYFGPGTRLTVT.

This clonotype was seen a few times. The rearrangement joins TRBV6-2 or TRBV6-3 to TRBJ2-5, with 14 bases that match TRBD2. The V gene's germline CDR1 is MNHEY and CDR2 SVGEGT. J gave up 3 bases and V 4 bases, and 22 bases lay outside the gene matches. This CDR3 contains 22 residues. The CDR3 bases are TGTGCCAGCAGTTTACATACGGAAGATTCCGGGACTAGCGGGAGAGTGGAAGAGACCCAGTACTTC. Its protein is CASSLHTEDSGTSGRVEETQYF.

DNA of the CDR3: TGTGCCAGCAGCCTCAGTGGGCCGGCCTACGAGCAGTACTTC. Its protein product is CASSLSGPAYEQYF. This chain joins TRBV7-2 and TRBJ2-7; D uncertain. Trimming shortened V by 5 bases and J by 2 bases, and 13 bases separated the two germline ends. Germline V gives CDR1 SGHTA, CDR2 FQGNSA. The CDR3 sequence is 14 residues long.

V gene TRBV5-1 combines with J gene TRBJ2-5; D is uncertain. With the DNA end fitting TRBJ2-1 better, the J assignment may be wrong. From germline, CDR1 is SGHRS and CDR2 YFSETQ. The length of the CDR3 is 14 residues. The CDR3 loop is CASSLTRGQAEQFF. CDR3 DNA: TGCGCCAGCAGCTTGACCCGCGGTCAGGCCGAGCAGTTCTTC.

J is TRBJ2-5 and V is TRBV7-9; TRBD2 agrees at 10 bases. From germline, CDR1 is SEHNR and CDR2 FQNEAQ (reference sequence). The junction had 9 bases not matched to a gene; V was cut back by 5 bases and J by 0 bases. This CDR3 contains 17 residues. CDR3 residues: CASSPLAGYGYQETQYF. DNA of the CDR3: TGTGCCAGCAGCCCACTAGCGGGATATGGGTACCAAGAGACCCAGTACTTC.

Turning to this clonotype: This clone may be a read error of a much larger clone one base away. The V gene is TRBV10-3, the J gene TRBJ2-5; weak D call: TRBD1 (6 bases). In germline, CDR1 is ENHRY, CDR2 SYGVKD. The CDR3 sequence is 14 residues long. The CDR3 loop is CAISESDRQEIQYF. The CDR3 DNA reads TGTGCCATCAGTGAGTCGGACAGACAAGAGATCCAGTACTTC.

This chain uses TRBV7-2 with TRBJ2-4; 14 bases match TRBD2. Germline V lookup: CDR1 SGHTA, CDR2 FQGNSA. V dropped 1 base and J dropped 2; count of bases not matched to a gene: 4. The CDR3 covers 18 residues. CDR3 in amino acids: CASSLGLAGGWTKNIQYF. For the CDR3, the DNA is TGTGCCAGCAGCTTAGGACTAGCGGGGGGGTGGACCAAAAACATTCAGTACTTC.

The CDR3 is CASSPRGLFGAFF. The CDR3 coding sequence is TGTGCCAGCAGCCCCAGGGGGCTCTTTGGAGCTTTCTTT. The rearrangement joins TRBV28 to TRBJ1-1; TRBD1 matches 8 bases. CDR1 and CDR2 (germline): MDHEN, SYDVKM. V gave up 6 bases and J gave up 10 bases; unmatched junction bases: 10. The CDR3 contains 13 residues.

The chain links TRBV29-1 to TRBJ2-7; D gene unclear. The J call could be wrong; TRBJ2-1 is a better fit for the DNA end. This CDR3 is 14 amino acids long. Looked up from germline, CDR1 is SQVTM and CDR2 is ANQGSEA. In DNA form, the CDR3 reads TGCAGCGTTGAAGATCTGGACGGAGCAAATGAGCAGTTCTTC. Translating gives CSVEDLDGANEQFF.

This chain joins TRBV4-1 and TRBJ2-6; no clear D. CDR1 is MGHRA, CDR2 YSYEKL, per germline. The CDR3 consists of 17 residues. V was trimmed by 2 bases and J by 2 bases, leaving 13 bases between them. The CDR3 DNA is TGCGCCAGCAGCCAAATCTCCTTAAGGGCTGGGGCCAACGTCCTGACTTTC. This translates into CASSQISLRAGANVLTF.

This clonotype showed up just a few times. The rearrangement links TRBV7-9 to TRBJ2-1; no definite D call. Gene TRBJ2-7 matches the end of the DNA better, so the J call may be wrong. Per the germline V gene, CDR1 is SEHNR and CDR2 is FQNEAQ (reference sequence). CDR3 length equals 14 residues. The DNA of the CDR3 is TGTGCCAGCAGCTTAGGGGAAGGATTCTACGAGCAGTACTTC. Residues: CASSLGEGFYEQYF.

The chain employs TRBV20-1 and TRBJ2-7; unclear D gene. The germline gives CDR1 DFQATT, CDR2 SNEGSKA (reference sequence). The CDR3 contains 13 residues. V lost 1 base and J 3 bases, leaving 10 bases between the germline ends. CDR3 bases: TGCAGTGCTAGAGTTTCGGCAGACTACGAGCAGTACTTC. It yields the protein CSARVSADYEQYF.

The chain joins TRBV6-2 or TRBV6-3 to TRBJ1-3; possible D gene TRBD1, 5 bases. Germline CDR1 MNHEY, CDR2 SVGEGT. V lost 6 bases and J 3 bases, leaving 18 bases between the germline ends. This CDR3 is built from 16 residues. CDR3 loop: CASRDTTLGLGNTIYF. CDR3 nucleotides: TGTGCCAGCAGGGACACGACCCTCGGACTTGGAAACACCATATATTTT.

The rearrangement uses TRBV10-2 and TRBJ1-3; the D gene is possibly TRBD1 (5 bases). CDR3 size: 14 residues. CDR1 is WSHSY and CDR2 is SAAADI in the germline V gene. Trimming took off 8 bases at V and 3 bases at J, with 14 bases between the two ends. The CDR3 DNA reads as TGCGCCAGCCAAAGAAACAGGCTTGGAAACACCATATATTTT. Protein product: CASQRNRLGNTIYF.